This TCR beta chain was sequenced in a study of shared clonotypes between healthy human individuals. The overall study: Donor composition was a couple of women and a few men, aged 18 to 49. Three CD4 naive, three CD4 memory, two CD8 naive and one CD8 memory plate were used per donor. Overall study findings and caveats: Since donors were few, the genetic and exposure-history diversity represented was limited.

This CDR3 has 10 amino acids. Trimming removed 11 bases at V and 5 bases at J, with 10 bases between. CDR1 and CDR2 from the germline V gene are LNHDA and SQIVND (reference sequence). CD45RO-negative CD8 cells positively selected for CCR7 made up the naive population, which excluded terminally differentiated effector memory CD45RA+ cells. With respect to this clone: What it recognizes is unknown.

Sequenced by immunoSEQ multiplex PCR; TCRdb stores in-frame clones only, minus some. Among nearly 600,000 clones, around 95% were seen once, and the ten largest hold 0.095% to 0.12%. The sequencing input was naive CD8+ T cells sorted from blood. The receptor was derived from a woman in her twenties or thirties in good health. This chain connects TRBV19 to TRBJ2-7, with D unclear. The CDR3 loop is CACPMNEQYF. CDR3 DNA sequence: TGTGCCTGCCCTATGAACGAGCAGTACTTC.